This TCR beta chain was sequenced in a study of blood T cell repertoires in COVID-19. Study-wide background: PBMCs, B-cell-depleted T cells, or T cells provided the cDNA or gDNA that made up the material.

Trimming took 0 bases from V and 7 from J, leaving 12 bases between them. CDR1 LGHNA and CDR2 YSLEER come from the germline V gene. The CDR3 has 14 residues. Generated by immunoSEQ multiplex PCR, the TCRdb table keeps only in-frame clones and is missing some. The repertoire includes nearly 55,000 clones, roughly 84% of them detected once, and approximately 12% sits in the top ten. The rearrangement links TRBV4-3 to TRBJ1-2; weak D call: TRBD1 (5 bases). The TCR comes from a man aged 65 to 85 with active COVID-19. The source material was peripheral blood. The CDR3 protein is CASSQEVTGGGYTF. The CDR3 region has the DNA TGCGCCAGCAGCCAAGAGGTAACAGGTGGTGGCTACACCTTC.